This entry lists 16 T cell receptor beta chains sequenced from one sample in a study of blood T cells in healthy people across ages (dated by TCRdb to the mid-2010s). Library generation was performed with 5' RACE. Sequencing relied on an Illumina HiSeq 2500. A second PCR of roughly 7 to 11 cycles was performed with a sample-barcoded 5' primer and a J-beta primer mix. TCRdb cleaned the public reads at Q25 with fastp, built clones with MiXCR and kept in-frame beta chains. Under each unique CDR3 protein, matching rows form one entry showing the most common genes and DNA. This sample comprises about 1,000,000 distinct CDR3 sequences, under 45% of them detected only once. The ten largest clones capture approximately 17% of the sample. Material: blood. All receptors derive from a woman aged 55-69 years in good health.

The chain is built from TRBV18 and TRBJ2-7; maybe TRBD2 (5 bases). CDR3 size: 15 residues. The germline CDR1 and CDR2 sequences are KGHSH and LQKENI. V lost 0 bases to trimming and J lost 2 bases, with 11 bases between them. Here the CDR3 reads CASSPPQRGTYEQYF. The CDR3 coding sequence is TGTGCCAGCTCACCACCTCAACGGGGAACCTACGAGCAGTACTTC.

The CDR3 loop reads CASSARRISSYEQYF. The CDR3 region has the DNA TGTGCCAGCTCAGCCCGACGAATAAGCTCCTACGAGCAGTACTTC. This chain uses TRBV18 with TRBJ2-7, with unresolved D. The germline V gene encodes CDR1 KGHSH and CDR2 LQKENI. V lost 5 bases and J lost 0, with 14 bases in between. The CDR3 spans 15 residues.

This clonotype was detected only once. The chain is built from TRBV27 and TRBJ1-2; possible D gene TRBD1, 5 bases. V was clipped by 4 bases and J by 7 bases, with 13 bases between them. The CDR3 is made up of 13 amino acids. The germline CDR1 and CDR2 sequences are MNHEY and SMNVEV (reference sequence). CDR3 sequence (DNA): TGTGCCAGCAGTTACCAGACAGATGGTGGCTACACCTTC. Its protein product is CASSYQTDGGYTF.

As DNA, the CDR3 is TGTGCCACCAGCAGAGATCCTAGCGGGAGGGCCGGTGAGCAGTTCTTC. It yields the protein CATSRDPSGRAGEQFF. This chain joins TRBV15 and TRBJ2-1; TRBD2 agrees at 12 bases. The germline V gene encodes CDR1 LNHNV and CDR2 YYDKDF (reference sequence). The CDR3 is made up of 16 amino acids. The V and J ends lost 0 bases and 9 bases, in that order; junction bases with no gene match: 6.

Regarding this clonotype: At one of its ends the junction is not consistent with the germline gene, which may arise from a read error. V and J are TRBV13 and TRBJ2-3; 9 positions agree with TRBD2. Germline values: CDR1 PRHDT, CDR2 FYEKMQ (reference sequence). The CDR3 length is 17 residues. This chain's CDR3 is CVSSLAGLATSLDTQYF. The CDR3 DNA follows: TGTGTCAGCAGCTTAGCCGGACTAGCGACGAGCTTAGATACGCAGTATTTT.

The rearrangement uses TRBV6-5 and TRBJ1-6; D call uncertain. The CDR3 is 14 residues long. Looked up from germline, CDR1 is MNHEY and CDR2 is SVGAGI. Trimming removed 6 bases from V and 4 bases from J, with 10 bases in between. DNA of the CDR3: TGTGCCAGCAGCCCCAGTCGGTATAATTCACCCCTCCACTTT. Translated: CASSPSRYNSPLHF.

This chain links TRBV28 with TRBJ2-3; D possibly corresponds to TRBD2 (5 bases). Trimming pared 4 bases from V and 4 bases from J, leaving 15 bases between. This CDR3 spans 15 amino acids. CDR1 and CDR2 from the germline V gene are MDHEN and SYDVKM. The CDR3 sequence is CASSSSTTGPDTQYF. DNA of the CDR3: TGTGCCAGCAGTTCTAGCACGACCGGGCCAGATACGCAGTATTTT.

This rearrangement joins TRBV7-3 to TRBJ1-2, with a tentative D call TRBD1 (6 bases). The CDR3 has 15 residues. Germline V lookup: CDR1 SGHTA, CDR2 FQGTGA. Trimming pared 5 bases from V and 4 bases from J, leaving 17 bases between. CDR3 bases: TGTGCCAGCAGCCCAGGCCCTAGGACAGCCTATGGCTACACCTTC. This gives the protein CASSPGPRTAYGYTF.

The gene calls are TRBV6-2 or TRBV6-3 and TRBJ2-1; the match to TRBD1 covers 7 bases. CDR1 and CDR2 (germline): MNHEY, SVGEGT. This CDR3 has 15 residues. V trimming: 6 bases; J trimming: 2 bases; junction bases outside the gene matches: 7. CDR3 loop: CASRRDRAPYNEQFF. The CDR3 coding sequence is TGTGCCAGCAGGAGAGACAGGGCGCCCTACAATGAGCAGTTCTTC.

This clonotype occurred a few times. The chain has TRBV27 and TRBJ2-7, with 9 bases aligning to TRBD1. This CDR3 has 14 residues. Looked up from germline, CDR1 is MNHEY and CDR2 is SMNVEV (reference sequence). This CDR3 reads CASGRRDRANEQYF. In DNA form, the CDR3 reads TGTGCAAGCGGCCGACGGGACAGGGCCAACGAGCAGTACTTC.

With respect to this clonotype: A much larger clone sits a single nucleotide away, making a read error possible. The chain employs TRBV29-1 and TRBJ2-4; a weak D match, TRBD2 (6 bases). Germline assignment: CDR1 SQVTM and CDR2 ANQGSEA. The V gene lost 7 bases and the J gene lost 0 bases, with 19 bases spanning the gap. The CDR3 covers 16 residues. The CDR3 region has the DNA TGCAGCGCCGCGGCAGTCGGGGGTCCAGCCAAAAACATTCAGTACTTC. Amino acids: CSAAAVGGPAKNIQYF.

The chain's CDR3 is CASMLAGPVDTQYF. The CDR3 region has the DNA TGTGCCAGCATGTTAGCGGGACCCGTAGATACGCAGTATTTT. The chain has TRBV25-1 and TRBJ2-3; 8 bases agree with TRBD2. This CDR3 contains 14 residues. The V gene's germline CDR1 is MGHDK and CDR2 SYGVNS. V gave up 7 bases and J gave up 5 bases; unmatched junction bases: 8.

There are a few counts of this clonotype. This chain joins TRBV27 and TRBJ2-5; TRBD2 aligns across 9 bases. Germline lookup yields CDR1 MNHEY and CDR2 SMNVEV (reference sequence). The CDR3 spans 15 residues. Trimming removed 4 bases from V and 5 bases from J; junction bases left unmatched: 8. The CDR3 loop is CASSSPSGTWETQYF. The CDR3 DNA follows: TGTGCCAGCAGTTCTCCTAGCGGGACTTGGGAGACCCAGTACTTC.

This clonotype was seen only a few times. This rearrangement joins TRBV12-3 or TRBV12-4 to TRBJ2-5; weak D call: TRBD1 (5 bases). V lost 2 bases to trimming and J lost 5 bases, with 15 bases between them. The CDR3 is made up of 15 amino acids. Here the CDR3 DNA reads TGTGCCAGCAGTTTATCCAGGGCGCAAAGGGAGACCCAGTACTTC. Amino acids: CASSLSRAQRETQYF.

The V gene is TRBV4-2, the J gene TRBJ2-1; 12 positions agree with TRBD2. CDR1 and CDR2 from the germline V gene are LGHNA and YNFKEQ. The CDR3 spans 16 residues. The J segment lost 6 bases and the V segment lost 3 bases, leaving 6 bases of the junction unmatched. This CDR3 reads CASSHKGTSGFNEQFF. The CDR3 DNA reads as TGTGCCAGCAGCCATAAGGGGACTAGCGGGTTCAATGAGCAGTTCTTC.

In this sample, this clonotype turned up a few times. The V call is TRBV5-1, the J call TRBJ2-7; D possibly corresponds to TRBD2 (6 bases). The CDR3 length is 17 residues. V lost 2 bases and J 3 bases, leaving 21 bases between the germline ends. Germline V lookup: CDR1 SGHRS, CDR2 YFSETQ. In DNA form, the CDR3 reads TGCGCCAGCAGCTTTGGGGCTGGCGGGACCCGTATCTACGAGCAGTACTTC. It yields the protein CASSFGAGGTRIYEQYF.